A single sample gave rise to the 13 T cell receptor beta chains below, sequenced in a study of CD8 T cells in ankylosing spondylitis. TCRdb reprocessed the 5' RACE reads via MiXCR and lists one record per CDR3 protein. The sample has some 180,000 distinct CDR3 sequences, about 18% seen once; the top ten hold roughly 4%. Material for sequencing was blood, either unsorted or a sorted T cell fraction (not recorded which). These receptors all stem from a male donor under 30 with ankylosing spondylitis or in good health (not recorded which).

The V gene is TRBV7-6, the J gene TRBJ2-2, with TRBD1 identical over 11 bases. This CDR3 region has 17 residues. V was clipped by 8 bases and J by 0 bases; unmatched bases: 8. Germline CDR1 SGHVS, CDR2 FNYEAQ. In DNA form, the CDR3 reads TGTGCCAGCTACTCCGGACAGGGGGCGACGAACACCGGGGAGCTGTTTTTT. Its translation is CASYSGQGATNTGELFF. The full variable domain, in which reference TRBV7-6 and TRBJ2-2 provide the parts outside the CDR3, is GAGVSQSPRYKVTKRGQDVALRCDPISGHVSLYWYRQALGQGPEFLTYFNYEAQQDKSGLPNDRFSAERPEGSISTLTIQRTEQRDSAMYRCASYSGQGATNTGELFFGEGSRLTVL.

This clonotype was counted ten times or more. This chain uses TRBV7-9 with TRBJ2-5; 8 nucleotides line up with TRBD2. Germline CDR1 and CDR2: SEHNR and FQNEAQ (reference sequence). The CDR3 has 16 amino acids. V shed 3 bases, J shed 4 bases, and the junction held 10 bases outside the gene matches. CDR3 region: CASSFGRDPARETQYF. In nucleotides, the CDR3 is TGTGCCAGCAGCTTCGGGAGGGATCCCGCCCGAGAGACCCAGTACTTC.

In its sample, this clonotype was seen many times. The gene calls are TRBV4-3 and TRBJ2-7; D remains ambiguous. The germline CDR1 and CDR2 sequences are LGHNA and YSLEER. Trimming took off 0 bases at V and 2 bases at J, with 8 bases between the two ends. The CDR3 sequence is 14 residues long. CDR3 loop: CASSQDLGAYEQYF. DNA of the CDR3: TGCGCCAGCAGCCAAGATCTTGGGGCCTACGAGCAGTACTTC.

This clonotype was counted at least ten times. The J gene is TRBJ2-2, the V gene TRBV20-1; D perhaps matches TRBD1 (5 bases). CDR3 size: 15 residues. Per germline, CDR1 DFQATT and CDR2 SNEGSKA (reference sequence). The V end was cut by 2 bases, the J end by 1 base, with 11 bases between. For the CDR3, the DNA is TGCAGTGCTAGAAGCCGAGACAGGAACACCGGGGAGCTGTTTTTT. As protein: CSARSRDRNTGELFF.

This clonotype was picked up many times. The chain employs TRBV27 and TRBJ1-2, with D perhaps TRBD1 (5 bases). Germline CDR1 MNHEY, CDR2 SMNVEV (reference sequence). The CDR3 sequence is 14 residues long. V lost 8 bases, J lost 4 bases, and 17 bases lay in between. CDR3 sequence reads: CASALTGRTYGYTF. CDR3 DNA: TGTGCCAGCGCTTTGACGGGACGGACCTATGGCTACACCTTC.

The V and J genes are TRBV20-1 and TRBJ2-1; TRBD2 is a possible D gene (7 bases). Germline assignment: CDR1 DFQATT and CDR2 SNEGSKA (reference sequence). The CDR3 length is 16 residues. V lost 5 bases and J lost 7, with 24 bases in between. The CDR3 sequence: CSAPPQGRGRENEQFF. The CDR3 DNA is TGCAGTGCTCCCCCTCAGGGGAGGGGCCGGGAGAATGAGCAGTTCTTC.

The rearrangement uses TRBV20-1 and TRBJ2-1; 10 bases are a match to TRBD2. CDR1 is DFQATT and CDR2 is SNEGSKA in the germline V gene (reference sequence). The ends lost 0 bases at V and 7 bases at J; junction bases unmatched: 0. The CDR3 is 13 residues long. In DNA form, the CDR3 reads TGCAGTGCTAGAGAACTAGCGGGGAATGAGCAGTTCTTC. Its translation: CSARELAGNEQFF.

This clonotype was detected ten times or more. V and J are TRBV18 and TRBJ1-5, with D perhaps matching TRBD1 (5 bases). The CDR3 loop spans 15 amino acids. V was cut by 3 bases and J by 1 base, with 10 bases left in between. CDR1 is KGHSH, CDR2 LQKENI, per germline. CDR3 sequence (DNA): TGTGCCAGCTCACCGTCGGGACTGAGCAATCAGCCCCAGCATTTT. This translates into CASSPSGLSNQPQHF.

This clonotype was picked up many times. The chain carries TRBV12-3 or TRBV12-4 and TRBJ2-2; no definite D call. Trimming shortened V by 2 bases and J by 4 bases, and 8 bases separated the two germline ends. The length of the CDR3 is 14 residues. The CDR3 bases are TGTGCCAGCAGTTTACTATGGGGCACCGGGGAGCTGTTTTTT. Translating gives CASSLLWGTGELFF.

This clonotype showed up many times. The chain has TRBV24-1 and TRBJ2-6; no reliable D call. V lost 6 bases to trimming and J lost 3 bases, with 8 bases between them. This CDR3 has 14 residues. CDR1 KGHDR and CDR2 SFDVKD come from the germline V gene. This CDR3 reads CATSRGGGANVLTF. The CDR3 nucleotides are TGTGCCACCAGTCGAGGCGGTGGGGCCAACGTCCTGACTTTC.

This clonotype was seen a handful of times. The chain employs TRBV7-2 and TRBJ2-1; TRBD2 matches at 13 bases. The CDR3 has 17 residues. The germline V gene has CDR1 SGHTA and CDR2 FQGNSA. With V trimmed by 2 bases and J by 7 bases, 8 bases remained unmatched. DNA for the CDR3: TGTGCCAGCAGCTTAAATTTTCCGGGACTAGCGGGGAATGAGCAGTTCTTC. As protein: CASSLNFPGLAGNEQFF.

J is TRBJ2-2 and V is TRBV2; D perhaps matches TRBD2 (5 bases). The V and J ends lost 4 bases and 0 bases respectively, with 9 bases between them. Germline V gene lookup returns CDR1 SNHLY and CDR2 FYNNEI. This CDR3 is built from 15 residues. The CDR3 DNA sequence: TGTGCCAGCAGTGGAGCGGCCTCGAACACCGGGGAGCTGTTTTTT. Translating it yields CASSGAASNTGELFF.

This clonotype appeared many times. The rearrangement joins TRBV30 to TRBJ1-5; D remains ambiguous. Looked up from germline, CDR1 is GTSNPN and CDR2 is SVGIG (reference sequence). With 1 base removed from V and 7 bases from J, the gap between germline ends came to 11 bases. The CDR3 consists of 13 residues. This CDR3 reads CAWSGHDRQPQHF. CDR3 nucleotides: TGTGCCTGGAGTGGACATGATCGGCAGCCCCAGCATTTT. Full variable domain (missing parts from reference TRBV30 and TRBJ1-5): SQTIHQWPATLVQPVGSPLSLECTVEGTSNPNLYWYRQAAGRGLQLLFYSVGIGQISSEVPQNLSASRPQDRQFILSSKKLLLSDSGFYLCAWSGHDRQPQHFGDGTRLSIL.